This section outlines one TCR beta chain sequence together with its context. Measured with immunoSEQ multiplex PCR; TCRdb has only the in-frame clones, and not every one. The table includes 25,000 to 30,000 clones, 82% detected once. The V gene lost 7 bases and the J gene lost 10 bases, with 19 bases spanning the gap. This CDR3 contains 12 residues. CDR1 SQVTM and CDR2 ANQGSEA come from the germline V gene. This sample was included in a study of preoperative IRX-2 immunotherapy in early breast cancer. Treatment denoted: preoperative locoregional IRX-2 cytokine immunotherapy. Patients received preoperative, locoregional IRX-2 cytokine immunotherapy in a phase Ib study.

The chain is built from TRBV29-1 and TRBJ1-1; D possibly corresponds to TRBD1 (6 bases). Sampling was carried out from a patient treated with IRX-2 immunotherapy. The receptor was isolated from a human donor with breast cancer. CDR3 bases: TGCAGCGCTCAAGTGGGGGCAGTAGGAGCTTTCTTT. The encoded protein is CSAQVGAVGAFF.